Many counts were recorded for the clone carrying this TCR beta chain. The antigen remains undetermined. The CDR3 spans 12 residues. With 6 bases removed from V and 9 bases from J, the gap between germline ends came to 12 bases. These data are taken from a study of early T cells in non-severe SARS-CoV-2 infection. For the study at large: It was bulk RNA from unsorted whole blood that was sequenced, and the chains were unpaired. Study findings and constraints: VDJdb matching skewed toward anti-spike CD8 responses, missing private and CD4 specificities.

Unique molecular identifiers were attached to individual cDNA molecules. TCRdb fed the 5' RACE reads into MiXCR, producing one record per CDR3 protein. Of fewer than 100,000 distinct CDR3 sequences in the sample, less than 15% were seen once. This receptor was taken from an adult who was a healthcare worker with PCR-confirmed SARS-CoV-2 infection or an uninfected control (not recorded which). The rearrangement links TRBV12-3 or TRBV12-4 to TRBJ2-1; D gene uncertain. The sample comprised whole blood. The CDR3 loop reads CASRDTLSEQFF. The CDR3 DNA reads TGTGCCAGCAGAGATACCCTTAGTGAGCAGTTCTTC.